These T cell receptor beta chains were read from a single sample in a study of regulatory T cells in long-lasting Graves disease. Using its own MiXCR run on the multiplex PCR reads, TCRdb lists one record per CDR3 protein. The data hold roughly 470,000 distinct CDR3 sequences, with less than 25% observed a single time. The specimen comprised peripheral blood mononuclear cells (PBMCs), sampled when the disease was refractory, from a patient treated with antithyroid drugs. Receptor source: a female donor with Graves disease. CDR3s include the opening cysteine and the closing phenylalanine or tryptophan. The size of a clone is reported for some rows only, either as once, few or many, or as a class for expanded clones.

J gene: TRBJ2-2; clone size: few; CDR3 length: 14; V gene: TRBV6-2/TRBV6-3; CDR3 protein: CASSVRAMSGELFF
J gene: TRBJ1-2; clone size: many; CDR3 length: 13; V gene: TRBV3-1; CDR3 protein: CASSQDKGYGYTF
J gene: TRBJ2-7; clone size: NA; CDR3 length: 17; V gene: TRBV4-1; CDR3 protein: CASSQDPHSTGAYEQYF
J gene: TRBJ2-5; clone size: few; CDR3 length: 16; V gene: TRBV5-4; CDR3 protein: CASSLVTGGPEETQYF
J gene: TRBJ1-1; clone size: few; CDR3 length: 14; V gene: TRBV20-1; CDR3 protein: CSAYPGSGDTEAFF
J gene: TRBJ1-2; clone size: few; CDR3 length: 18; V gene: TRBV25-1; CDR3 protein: CASSEYTFQSSRLSGYTF
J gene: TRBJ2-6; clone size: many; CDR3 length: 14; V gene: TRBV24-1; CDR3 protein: CATADSSGANVLTF
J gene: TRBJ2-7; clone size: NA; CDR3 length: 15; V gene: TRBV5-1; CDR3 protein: CASSPQTGFWSEQYF
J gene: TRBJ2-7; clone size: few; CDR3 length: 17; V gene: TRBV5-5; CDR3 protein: CASSPAPTSGRAYEQYF
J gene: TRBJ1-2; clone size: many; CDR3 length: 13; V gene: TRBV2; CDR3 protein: CASRTGIDYGYTF
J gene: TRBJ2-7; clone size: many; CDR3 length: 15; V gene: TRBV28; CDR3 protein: CASSLSGGVSYEQYF
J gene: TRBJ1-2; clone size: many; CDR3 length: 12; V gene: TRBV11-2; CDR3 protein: CASSPLGYGYTF
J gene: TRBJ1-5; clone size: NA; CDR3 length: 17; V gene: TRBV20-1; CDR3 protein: CSARELGRRWGSQPQHF
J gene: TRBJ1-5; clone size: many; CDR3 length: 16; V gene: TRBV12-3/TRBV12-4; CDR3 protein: CASSPTVWGSNQPQHF
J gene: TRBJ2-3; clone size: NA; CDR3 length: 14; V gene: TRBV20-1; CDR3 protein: CSAEFAGGQDTQYF
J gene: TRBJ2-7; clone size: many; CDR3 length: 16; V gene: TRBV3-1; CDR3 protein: CASSFSGTSGRVEQYF
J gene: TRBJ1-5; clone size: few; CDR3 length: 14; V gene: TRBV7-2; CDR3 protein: CASSFSQKGQPQHF
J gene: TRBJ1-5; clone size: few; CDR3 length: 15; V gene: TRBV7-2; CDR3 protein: CASSYTGTLGQPQHF
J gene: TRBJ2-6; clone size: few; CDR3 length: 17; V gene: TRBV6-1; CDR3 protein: CASSMDRGGPGANVLTF
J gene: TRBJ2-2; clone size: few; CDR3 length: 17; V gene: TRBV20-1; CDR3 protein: CSARDKSSGGVTGELFF
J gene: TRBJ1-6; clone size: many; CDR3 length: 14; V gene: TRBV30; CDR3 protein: CAWNVLEGISPLHF
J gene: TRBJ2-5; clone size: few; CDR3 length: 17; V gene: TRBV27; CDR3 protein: CASSLWPGQGMEETQYF
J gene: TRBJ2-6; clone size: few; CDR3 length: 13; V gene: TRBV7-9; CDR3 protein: CASIKPGANVLTF
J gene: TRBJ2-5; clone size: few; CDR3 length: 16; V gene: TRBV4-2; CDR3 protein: CASSHFGREGPETQYF
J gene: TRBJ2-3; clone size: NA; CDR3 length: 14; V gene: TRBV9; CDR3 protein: CASSARGSTDTQYF
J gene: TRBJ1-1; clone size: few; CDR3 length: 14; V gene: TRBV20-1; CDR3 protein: CSAVRGQGNTEAFF
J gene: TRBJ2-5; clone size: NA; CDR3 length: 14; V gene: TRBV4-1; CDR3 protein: CASSQEGVWETQYF
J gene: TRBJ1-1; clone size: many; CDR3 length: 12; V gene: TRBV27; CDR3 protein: CASSLEGSQAFF
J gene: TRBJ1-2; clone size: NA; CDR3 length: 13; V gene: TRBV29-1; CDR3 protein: CSVENGQFDGYTF
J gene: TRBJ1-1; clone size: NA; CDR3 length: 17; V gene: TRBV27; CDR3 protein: CASSSGQNPVVNAEAFF
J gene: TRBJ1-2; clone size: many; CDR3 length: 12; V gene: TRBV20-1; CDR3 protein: CSASTLGGGYTF
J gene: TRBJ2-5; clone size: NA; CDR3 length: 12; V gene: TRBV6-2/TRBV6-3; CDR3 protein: CASSRVQETQYF
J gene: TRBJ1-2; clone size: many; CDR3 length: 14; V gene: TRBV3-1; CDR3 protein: CASSHPTGRSGYTF
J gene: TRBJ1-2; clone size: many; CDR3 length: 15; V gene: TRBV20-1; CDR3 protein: CSARDGGGSNYGYTF
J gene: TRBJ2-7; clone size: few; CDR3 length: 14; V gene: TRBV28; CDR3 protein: CASSLHGRTYEQYF
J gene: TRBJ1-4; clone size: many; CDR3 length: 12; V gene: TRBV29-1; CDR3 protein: CSGGHGNEKLFF
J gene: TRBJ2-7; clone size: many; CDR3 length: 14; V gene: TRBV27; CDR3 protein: CASSVGREDYEQYF
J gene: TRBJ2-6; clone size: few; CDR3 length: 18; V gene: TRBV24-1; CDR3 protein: CATSDGDLIKSGANVLTF
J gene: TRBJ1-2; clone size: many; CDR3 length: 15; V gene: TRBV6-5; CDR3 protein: CASSYSREGALGYTF
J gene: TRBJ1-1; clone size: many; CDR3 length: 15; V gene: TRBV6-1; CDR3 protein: CASSPRTELNTEAFF
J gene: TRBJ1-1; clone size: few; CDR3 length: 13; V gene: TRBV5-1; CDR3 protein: CASRAGWNTEAFF
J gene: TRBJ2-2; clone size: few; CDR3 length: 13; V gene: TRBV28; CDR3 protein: CASQGARTGELFF
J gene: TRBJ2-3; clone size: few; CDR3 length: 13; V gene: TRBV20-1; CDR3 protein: CSVRGGDTDTQYF
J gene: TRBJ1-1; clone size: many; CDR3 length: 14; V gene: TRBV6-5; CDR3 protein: CASSYSGDHTEAFF
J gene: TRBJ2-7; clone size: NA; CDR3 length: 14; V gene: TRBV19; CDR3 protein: CASSATGGACEQYF
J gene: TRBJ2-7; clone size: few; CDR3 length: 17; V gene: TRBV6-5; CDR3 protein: CASSYGPGGVIPYEQYF
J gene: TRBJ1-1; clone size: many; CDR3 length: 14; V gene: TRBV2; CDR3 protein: CASSEVGGNTEAFF
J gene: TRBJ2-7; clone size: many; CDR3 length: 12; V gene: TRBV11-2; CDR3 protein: CASRTTSDEQYF
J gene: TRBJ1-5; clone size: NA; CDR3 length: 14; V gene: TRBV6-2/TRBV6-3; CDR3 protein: CASSLALLNQPQHF
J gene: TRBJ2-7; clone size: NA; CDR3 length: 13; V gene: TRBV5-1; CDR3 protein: CASSLGSRREQYF
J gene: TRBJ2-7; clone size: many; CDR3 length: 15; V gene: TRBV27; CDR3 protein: CASSFEGAGSHEQYF